The 14 T cell receptor beta chains in this list originate from one sample, sequenced in a study of blood T cell repertoires in COVID-19 (dated by TCRdb to 2018 to 2020). The protocol used for the library was the immunoSEQ multiplex PCR assay. TCRdb re-hosts the immuneACCESS table, in-frame sequences only. Its copies lack some clones; in the studies checked, an unresolved V gene accounts for under half of them, and the cause for the rest is not known. This sample holds roughly 97,000 clones; about nine tenths were observed only once. About 1.8% of the sample is held by the ten biggest clonotypes. Sequencing was carried out using peripheral blood. The receptors were sampled from a man aged 55 to 70 with acute or convalescent COVID-19.

The V call is TRBV11-2, the J call TRBJ1-2, with D possibly matching TRBD1 (5 bases). Germline loops: CDR1 SGHAT, CDR2 FQNNGV. This CDR3 is built from 17 residues. The V gene lost 5 bases and the J gene lost 5 bases, with 24 bases spanning the gap. Here the CDR3 DNA reads TGTGCCAGCAGCCACGGGGGTGCATACACGGAGGTATATGGCTACACCTTC. As protein: CASSHGGAYTEVYGYTF.

The rearrangement uses TRBV18 and TRBJ2-7; 7 positions agree with TRBD1. CDR1 and CDR2 (germline): KGHSH, LQKENI. V lost 2 bases and J lost 3; bases outside the gene matches: 1. This CDR3 is 13 amino acids long. CDR3 nucleotides: TGTGCCAGCTCACCAACAGGGGTCTACGAGCAGTACTTC. Its translation: CASSPTGVYEQYF.

The rearrangement joins TRBV11-2 to TRBJ1-1, with D perhaps TRBD1 (6 bases). Trimming shortened V by 5 bases and J by 5 bases, and 15 bases separated the two germline ends. Germline V gene data show CDR1 as SGHAT and CDR2 as FQNNGV. The CDR3 is 14 residues long. The CDR3 coding sequence is TGTGCCAGCAGCGCCTTAACAGGGAAGACTGAAGCTTTCTTT. Amino acids: CASSALTGKTEAFF.

The chain carries TRBV25-1 and TRBJ1-2, with a tentative D call TRBD1 (5 bases). In germline, CDR1 is MGHDK, CDR2 SYGVNS. This CDR3 region has 15 residues. V lost 6 bases, J lost 4 bases, and 18 bases lay in between. DNA of the CDR3: TGTGCCAGCAGAACCTTGGCAAACCAGGGCTATGGCTACACCTTC. It encodes CASRTLANQGYGYTF.

This clone was counted a single time. The rearrangement uses TRBV2 and TRBJ1-2; D remains ambiguous. The CDR3 covers 12 residues. CDR1 is SNHLY, CDR2 FYNNEI, per germline. V dropped 1 base and J dropped 4 bases, with 4 bases sitting between them. The DNA for the CDR3 is TGTGCCAGCAGTGAAGGTCGCTATGGCTACACCTTC. Amino acids: CASSEGRYGYTF.

This chain connects TRBV5-6 to TRBJ1-2; no clear D. The germline V gene encodes CDR1 SGHDT and CDR2 YYEEEE. V shed 0 bases and J shed 4 bases, with 13 bases lying between them. This CDR3 has 15 residues. As DNA, the CDR3 is TGTGCCAGCAGCTTGGCCTTGTCTGGGCCCTATGGCTACACCTTC. This translates into CASSLALSGPYGYTF. Together with reference TRBV5-6 and TRBJ1-2, the CDR3 gives the full variable domain: DAGVTQSPTHLIKTRGQQVTLRCSPKSGHDTVSWYQQALGQGPQFIFQYYEEEERQRGNFPDRFSGHQFPNYSSELNVNALLLGDSALYLCASSLALSGPYGYTFGSGTRLTVV.

This clone was recorded once. V gene TRBV19 combines with J gene TRBJ1-5, with D unresolved. The CDR3 runs 17 residues. V was trimmed by 6 bases and J by 2 bases, leaving 20 bases between them. CDR1 is LNHDA, CDR2 SQIVND, per germline (reference sequence). CDR3: CASSDRVRVAGNQPQHF. CDR3 nucleotide sequence: TGTGCCAGTAGCGACCGGGTCCGGGTGGCTGGCAATCAGCCCCAGCATTTT. The full variable domain, with the rest looked up from reference TRBV19 and TRBJ1-5, is DGGITQSPKYLFRKEGQNVTLSCEQNLNHDAMYWYRQDPGQGLRLIYYSQIVNDFQKGDIAEGYSVSREKKESFPLTVTSAQKNPTAFYLCASSDRVRVAGNQPQHFGDGTRLSIL.

The CDR3 is CASSVLRGQTNTEAFF. CDR3 coding DNA: TGTGCCAGCAGTGTCCTCCGCGGCCAGACGAACACTGAAGCTTTCTTT. The gene calls are TRBV6-1 and TRBJ1-1; D is undetermined. CDR1 and CDR2 (germline): MNHNS, SASEGT. The CDR3 loop spans 16 amino acids. The V gene lost 4 bases and the J gene lost 1 base, with 16 bases spanning the gap.

This clone was detected once. This sequence joins TRBV7-9 and TRBJ1-2; possibly TRBD1 for D (6 bases). The CDR3 spans 12 residues. With 5 bases removed from V and 4 bases from J, the gap between germline ends came to 8 bases. The germline gives CDR1 SEHNR, CDR2 FQNEAQ (reference sequence). The CDR3 bases are TGTGCCAGCAGCCCGGACAGCTATGGCTACACCTTC. Translated, it gives CASSPDSYGYTF. Full variable domain (remainder filled in from reference TRBV7-9 and TRBJ1-2): DTGVSQNPRHKITKRGQNVTFRCDPISEHNRLYWYRQTLGQGPEFLTYFQNEAQLEKSRLLSDRFSAERPKGSFSTLEIQRTEQGDSAMYLCASSPDSYGYTFGSGTRLTVV.

This sequence joins TRBV2 and TRBJ2-7, with TRBD1 as a possible D gene (5 bases). The CDR3 has 14 amino acids. Trimming stripped 5 bases from V and 2 bases from J, with 13 bases between. Germline CDR1 and CDR2: SNHLY and FYNNEI. CDR3 bases: TGTGCCAGCAGTATGATGGACACCACCTACGAGCAGTACTTC. Amino acids: CASSMMDTTYEQYF.

The chain uses TRBV20-1 and TRBJ2-3; no clear D gene. V lost 0 bases, J lost 7 bases, and 2 bases lay in between. The CDR3 runs 10 residues. Germline V gene lookup returns CDR1 DFQATT and CDR2 SNEGSKA (reference sequence). CDR3 residues: CSARDNTQYF. DNA of the CDR3: TGCAGTGCTAGAGATAATACGCAGTATTTT.

The rearrangement joins TRBV21-1 to TRBJ1-2. TRBV21-1 is a recognized pseudogene. The CDR3 runs 15 residues. The DNA of the CDR3 is TGTGCCAGCAGAGCCGGGGGCGGGGGCGGAGGTGGCTACACCTTC. Translating it yields CASRAGGGGGGGYTF.

The rearrangement uses TRBV29-1 and TRBJ2-1, with TRBD2 matching 8 bases. Germline lookup yields CDR1 SQVTM and CDR2 ANQGSEA. With 7 bases clipped from V and 3 bases from J, the junction kept 8 bases outside the gene matches. The CDR3 is 14 amino acids. The CDR3 DNA reads TGCAGCGCTGTTACTAGCGGAGTCTACAATGAGCAGTTCTTC. Translated, it gives CSAVTSGVYNEQFF.

The chain uses TRBV5-1 and TRBJ1-3; 7 positions agree with TRBD1. The CDR3 loop spans 15 amino acids. The V gene end was trimmed by 4 bases and the J gene end by 4 bases; junction bases not matched to a gene: 8. Germline loops: CDR1 SGHRS, CDR2 YFSETQ. As DNA, the CDR3 is TGCGCCAGCAGCGTCGAAGGGGGCTCGGGAAACACCATATATTTT. Encoded protein: CASSVEGGSGNTIYF.